This is a list of T cell receptor beta chains from one sample in a study of glioma-infiltrating T cells after dendritic cell vaccination. TCRdb keeps only in-frame clones here, not all; method: immunoSEQ multiplex PCR. The sample shows roughly 38,000 clones, approximately 80% of them seen only once. The sample in question was blood, obtained before dendritic cell vaccination. The receptors originated from a human donor with glioblastoma. Both conserved end residues are part of each CDR3. A D gene is named only where the DNA matches it firmly. Clone size appears in some rows only: once, few, many, or a class for an expanded clone.

V gene: TRBV6-5
J gene: TRBJ1-3
D gene: TRBD1
clone size: -
CDR3 protein: CASSSGTGAGNTIYF
CDR3 DNA: TGTGCCAGCAGTTCCGGGACAGGGGCTGGAAACACCATATATTTT

V gene: TRBV10-3
J gene: TRBJ1-2
D gene: TRBD1
clone size: -
CDR3 protein: CAISEGTGGGGYTF
CDR3 DNA: TGTGCCATCAGTGAGGGGACAGGGGGCGGGGGCTACACCTTC

V gene: TRBV7-9
J gene: TRBJ1-4
D gene: -
clone size: -
CDR3 protein: CASSGGQSNEKLFF
CDR3 DNA: TGTGCCAGCAGCGGTGGACAGAGCAATGAAAAACTGTTTTTT

V gene: TRBV4-3
J gene: TRBJ1-1
D gene: -
clone size: few
CDR3 protein: CASSRALRGNTEAFF
CDR3 DNA: TGCGCCAGCAGCCGCGCTTTGCGGGGTAACACTGAAGCTTTCTTT

V gene: TRBV11-2
J gene: TRBJ1-6
D gene: -
clone size: -
CDR3 protein: CASSLDSIRGLGSPLHF
CDR3 DNA: TGTGCCAGCAGCTTAGATTCTATTCGGGGATTAGGTTCACCCCTCCACTTT

V gene: TRBV7-9
J gene: TRBJ2-5
D gene: -
clone size: -
CDR3 protein: CASRRGGETQYF
CDR3 DNA: TGTGCCAGCAGGCGAGGTGGAGAGACCCAGTACTTC

V gene: TRBV4-1
J gene: TRBJ2-1
D gene: TRBD2
clone size: -
CDR3 protein: CASSQPRLAGGRFF
CDR3 DNA: TGCGCCAGCAGCCAACCCCGACTAGCGGGGGGTAGGTTCTTC

V gene: TRBV30
J gene: TRBJ1-5
D gene: TRBD1
clone size: few
CDR3 protein: CAWDRGPYSNQPQHF
CDR3 DNA: TGTGCCTGGGACAGGGGGCCTTATAGCAATCAGCCCCAGCATTTT

V gene: TRBV27
J gene: TRBJ2-3
D gene: -
clone size: -
CDR3 protein: CASSFLVVGNTDTQYF
CDR3 DNA: TGTGCCAGCAGTTTTCTAGTAGTAGGTAACACAGATACGCAGTATTTT

V gene: TRBV5-6
J gene: TRBJ1-2
D gene: -
clone size: -
CDR3 protein: CASSTNYRAGYTF
CDR3 DNA: TGTGCCAGCAGCACCAATTACAGGGCTGGCTACACCTTC

V gene: TRBV29-1
J gene: TRBJ2-7
D gene: TRBD1
clone size: once
CDR3 protein: CSVEPGQGAYEQYF
CDR3 DNA: TGCAGCGTTGAACCTGGACAGGGGGCCTACGAGCAGTACTTC

V gene: TRBV7-2
J gene: TRBJ2-5
D gene: -
clone size: few
CDR3 protein: CASSSSGGFGTQYF
CDR3 DNA: TGTGCCAGCAGTTCTTCAGGGGGGTTTGGGACCCAGTACTTC

V gene: TRBV7-2
J gene: TRBJ2-7
D gene: TRBD1
clone size: -
CDR3 protein: CASSPRQGYEQYF
CDR3 DNA: TGTGCCAGCAGCCCCCGACAGGGCTACGAGCAGTACTTC

V gene: TRBV10-3
J gene: TRBJ2-7
D gene: -
clone size: -
CDR3 protein: CAISESYLSSYEQYF
CDR3 DNA: TGTGCCATCAGTGAATCGTACCTCAGCTCCTACGAGCAGTACTTC

V gene: TRBV6-5
J gene: TRBJ1-2
D gene: -
clone size: -
CDR3 protein: CASKFSGRGYGYTF
CDR3 DNA: TGTGCCAGCAAATTCTCCGGACGGGGTTATGGCTACACCTTC

V gene: TRBV19
J gene: TRBJ2-3
D gene: -
clone size: -
CDR3 protein: CASSIKADTDTQYF
CDR3 DNA: TGTGCCAGTAGTATAAAAGCTGACACAGATACGCAGTATTTT

V gene: TRBV4-3
J gene: TRBJ2-3
D gene: TRBD2
clone size: -
CDR3 protein: CASSQGRGTNTDTQYF
CDR3 DNA: TGCGCCAGCAGCCAGGGGCGGGGGACCAACACAGATACGCAGTATTTT

V gene: TRBV4-1
J gene: TRBJ2-7
D gene: -
clone size: -
CDR3 protein: CASSQAPGASYEQYF
CDR3 DNA: TGCGCCAGCAGCCAAGCACCGGGTGCCTCCTACGAGCAGTACTTC

V gene: TRBV30
J gene: TRBJ2-5
D gene: -
clone size: -
CDR3 protein: CAWSPRGRLQETQYF
CDR3 DNA: TGTGCCTGGAGCCCAAGGGGCAGACTCCAAGAGACCCAGTACTTC

V gene: TRBV6-5
J gene: TRBJ1-1
D gene: -
clone size: -
CDR3 protein: CASSFQYLATEAFF
CDR3 DNA: TGTGCCAGCAGCTTTCAGTATTTAGCCACTGAAGCTTTCTTT

V gene: TRBV7-2
J gene: TRBJ2-7
D gene: TRBD1
clone size: -
CDR3 protein: CASRQGYEQYF
CDR3 DNA: TGTGCCAGCCGACAGGGTTACGAGCAGTACTTC

V gene: TRBV6-1
J gene: TRBJ2-7
D gene: TRBD1
clone size: -
CDR3 protein: CASSEDYGTGGF
CDR3 DNA: TGTGCCAGCAGTGAAGATTACGGGACAGGGGGGTTT

V gene: TRBV7-2
J gene: TRBJ2-7
D gene: -
clone size: -
CDR3 protein: CASSSSPYEQYF
CDR3 DNA: TGTGCCAGCAGCTCAAGCCCCTACGAGCAGTACTTC

V gene: TRBV6-5
J gene: TRBJ2-3
D gene: TRBD2
clone size: -
CDR3 protein: CASSATSGHTQYF
CDR3 DNA: TGTGCCAGCAGTGCCACTAGCGGCCATACGCAGTATTTT

V gene: TRBV9
J gene: TRBJ2-7
D gene: -
clone size: -
CDR3 protein: CASSEGLAYEQYF
CDR3 DNA: TGTGCCAGCAGCGAGGGACTCGCCTACGAGCAGTACTTC

V gene: TRBV6-5
J gene: TRBJ1-4
D gene: -
clone size: -
CDR3 protein: CASGQPEKLFF
CDR3 DNA: TGTGCCAGCGGACAGCCGGAAAAACTGTTTTTT

V gene: TRBV11-2
J gene: TRBJ2-7
D gene: TRBD1
clone size: -
CDR3 protein: CASRNRQGEGQYF
CDR3 DNA: TGTGCCAGCAGGAACAGACAGGGGGAAGGGCAGTACTTC

V gene: TRBV5-1
J gene: TRBJ1-2
D gene: -
clone size: -
CDR3 protein: CASSLESYRRGYGYTF
CDR3 DNA: TGCGCCAGCAGCTTGGAAAGCTACAGACGTGGCTATGGCTACACCTTC

V gene: TRBV7-3
J gene: TRBJ1-1
D gene: TRBD1
clone size: -
CDR3 protein: CASSLSRDRRDEAFF
CDR3 DNA: TGTGCCAGCAGCTTATCCCGGGACAGAAGGGATGAAGCTTTCTTT

V gene: TRBV6-6
J gene: TRBJ2-3
D gene: TRBD2
clone size: -
CDR3 protein: CASGRGGTSTDTQYF
CDR3 DNA: TGTGCCAGCGGACGGGGGGGAACTAGCACAGATACGCAGTATTTT

V gene: TRBV5-4
J gene: TRBJ2-7
D gene: TRBD1
clone size: -
CDR3 protein: CASSHPPDRVLSSYEQYF
CDR3 DNA: TGTGCCAGCAGCCACCCCCCTGACAGGGTTCTAAGCTCCTACGAGCAGTACTTC

V gene: TRBV6-5
J gene: TRBJ2-3
D gene: TRBD1
clone size: -
CDR3 protein: CASSYSGQGLSDTQYF
CDR3 DNA: TGTGCCAGCAGTTACTCAGGACAGGGGTTGTCCGATACGCAGTATTTT

V gene: TRBV11-3
J gene: TRBJ2-4
D gene: -
clone size: once
CDR3 protein: CASSKGRGSFGNIQYF
CDR3 DNA: TGTGCCAGCAGCAAGGGTAGAGGGAGTTTTGGAAACATTCAGTACTTC

V gene: TRBV7-2
J gene: TRBJ2-3
D gene: -
clone size: -
CDR3 protein: CASSLVGTGGTDTQYF
CDR3 DNA: TGTGCCAGCAGCTTAGTCGGGACTGGAGGCACAGATACGCAGTATTTT

V gene: TRBV4-3
J gene: TRBJ2-2
D gene: -
clone size: -
CDR3 protein: CASSQDRGAFGELFF
CDR3 DNA: TGCGCCAGCAGCCAAGATCGGGGGGCCTTCGGGGAGCTGTTTTTT

V gene: TRBV11-1
J gene: TRBJ2-7
D gene: TRBD1
clone size: -
CDR3 protein: CASSLGDSYEQYF
CDR3 DNA: TGTGCCAGCAGCTTAGGGGACAGCTACGAGCAGTACTTC

V gene: TRBV11-2
J gene: TRBJ1-3
D gene: -
clone size: -
CDR3 protein: CASSLEAGGAGNTIYF
CDR3 DNA: TGTGCCAGCAGCTTAGAGGCGGGGGGCGCAGGAAACACCATATATTTT

V gene: TRBV27
J gene: TRBJ2-1
D gene: TRBD2
clone size: -
CDR3 protein: CASSQSSGGAGEQFF
CDR3 DNA: TGTGCCAGCAGTCAGTCTAGCGGGGGGGCCGGAGAGCAGTTCTTC

V gene: TRBV25-1
J gene: TRBJ2-7
D gene: -
clone size: -
CDR3 protein: CASSDSGWGEQYF
CDR3 DNA: TGTGCCAGCAGTGATTCAGGGTGGGGTGAGCAGTACTTC

V gene: TRBV19
J gene: TRBJ2-3
D gene: -
clone size: -
CDR3 protein: CASSIRVGGPSDTQYF
CDR3 DNA: TGTGCCAGTAGTATTCGAGTGGGGGGGCCCTCAGATACGCAGTATTTT

V gene: TRBV5-1
J gene: TRBJ2-7
D gene: TRBD1
clone size: -
CDR3 protein: CASSLGTGSDEQYF
CDR3 DNA: TGCGCCAGCAGCTTGGGGACAGGGTCTGACGAGCAGTACTTC

V gene: TRBV7-6
J gene: TRBJ2-2
D gene: -
clone size: few
CDR3 protein: CASSLRLTATGNTGELFF
CDR3 DNA: TGTGCCAGCAGCTTAAGGCTCACGGCGACAGGGAACACCGGGGAGCTGTTTTTT